This TCR beta chain appears in the sequencing data of a study of cytomegalovirus exposure and HLA in healthy donors. General study points: For cytomegalovirus status, the classifier reportedly gave diagnoses with high specificity and sensitivity. In vitro experiments confirmed that a few CMV-associated chains were specific for CMV antigens. It is likely that the observed cluster of highly shared sequence variants was a sequencing artifact. Later analysis identified a missense DCLRE1C variant that was linked to TCR beta V- and J-gene trimming.

A note on this clone: The antigen is undetermined.

13 Jbeta primers and 60 Vbeta primers were used for the PCR. The assay was immunoSEQ multiplex PCR, and TCRdb's table has in-frame clones only and misses some. The sample includes 85,000 to 90,000 clones. V lost 3 bases and J lost 13; bases outside the gene matches: 5. This CDR3 region has 12 residues. Germline lookup yields CDR1 SGHDT and CDR2 YYEEEE. The sample comprised PBMCs. V gene TRBV5-6 combines with J gene TRBJ2-1; 9 bases agree with TRBD1. The TCR sequence derives from a man between 45 and 60 years old in good health and CMV-seropositive. The CDR3 loop is CASSSDRGVQFF. The CDR3 bases are TGTGCCAGCAGCTCGGACAGGGGAGTACAGTTCTTC.